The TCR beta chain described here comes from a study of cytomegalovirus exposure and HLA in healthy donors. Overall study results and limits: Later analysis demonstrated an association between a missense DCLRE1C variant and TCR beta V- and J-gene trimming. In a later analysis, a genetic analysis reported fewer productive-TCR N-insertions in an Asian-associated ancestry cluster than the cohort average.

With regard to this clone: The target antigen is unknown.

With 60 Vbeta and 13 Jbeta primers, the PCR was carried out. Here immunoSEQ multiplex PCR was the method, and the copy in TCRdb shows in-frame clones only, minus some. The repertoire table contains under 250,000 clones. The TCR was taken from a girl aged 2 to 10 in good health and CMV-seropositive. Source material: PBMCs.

CDR3 coding DNA: TGTGCCAGCAGCGGGACTAGCGGGAGCATCGTGAACCCCTACGAGCAGTACTTC. Residues: CASSGTSGSIVNPYEQYF. V is TRBV11-2 and J is TRBJ2-7; 14 nucleotides match TRBD2. From germline, CDR1 is SGHAT and CDR2 FQNNGV. V was pared by 5 bases and J by 2 bases, with 11 bases of the junction left unmatched. The CDR3 is 18 residues long. Full variable domain (missing parts from reference TRBV11-2 and TRBJ2-7): EAGVAQSPRYKIIEKRQSVAFWCNPISGHATLYWYQQILGQGPKLLIQFQNNGVVDDSQLPKDRFSAERLKGVDSTLKIQPAKLEDSAVYLCASSGTSGSIVNPYEQYFGPGTRLTVT.